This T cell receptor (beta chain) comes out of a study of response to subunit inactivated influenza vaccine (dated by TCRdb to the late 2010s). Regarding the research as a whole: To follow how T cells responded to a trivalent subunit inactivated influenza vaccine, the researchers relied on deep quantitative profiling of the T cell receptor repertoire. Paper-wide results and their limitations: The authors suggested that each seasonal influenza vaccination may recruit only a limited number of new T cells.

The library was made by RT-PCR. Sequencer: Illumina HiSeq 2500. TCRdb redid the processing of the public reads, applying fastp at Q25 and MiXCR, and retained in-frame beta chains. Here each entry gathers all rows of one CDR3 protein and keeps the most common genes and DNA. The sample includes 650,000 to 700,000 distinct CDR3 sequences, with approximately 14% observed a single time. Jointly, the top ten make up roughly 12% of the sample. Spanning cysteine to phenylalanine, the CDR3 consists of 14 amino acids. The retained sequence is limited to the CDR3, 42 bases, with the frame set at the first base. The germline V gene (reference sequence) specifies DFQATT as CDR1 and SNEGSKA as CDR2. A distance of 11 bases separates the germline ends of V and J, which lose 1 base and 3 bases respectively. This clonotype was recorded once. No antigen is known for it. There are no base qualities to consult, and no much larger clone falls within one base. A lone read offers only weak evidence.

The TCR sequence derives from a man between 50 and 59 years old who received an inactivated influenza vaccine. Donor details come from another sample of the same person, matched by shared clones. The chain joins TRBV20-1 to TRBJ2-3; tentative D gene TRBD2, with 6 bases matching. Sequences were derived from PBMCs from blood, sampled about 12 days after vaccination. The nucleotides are TGCAGTGCTAGAGGAACGGGAGCTACAGATACGCAGTATTTT. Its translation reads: CSARGTGATDTQYF.